This T cell receptor (beta chain) was found in a study of T cells expressing NK-cell markers. Study-level information: Seven donors tested HCMV-seropositive and one tested seronegative among the eight sequenced. Findings and caveats of the study: In a group of 5 to 7 donors, dominant NKG2C+ clonotypes represented 1.0-7.0% of CD8+ T cells.

This CDR3 contains 16 residues. CDR1 and CDR2 (germline): SGHTA, FQGNSA. Details on this clonotype: Its target is not known.

TCR beta libraries carry UMIs added by 5'RACE template switching. No DNA is given; TCRdb re-called the 5' RACE reads and lists each CDR3 protein once. The listing records about 260,000 distinct CDR3 sequences. This chain connects TRBV7-2 to TRBJ2-1; TCRdb reports TRBD1, a call that lacks DNA to check it against. The specimen was blood T cells: a sorted CD56 or NKG2C T cell subset, CD4+ or CD8+ T cells, or bulk PBMC T cells (not recorded which). The TCR sequence derives from a woman between 18 and 75 years old in good health. The CDR3: CASSQGVGRGGNEQFF.